This TCR beta chain appears in the sequencing data of a study of vaccination effects on CD4 cells after COVID-19. Points from the study as a whole: Only a few convalescent patients and no early post-infection timepoints featured in the study.

Culture proceeded for approximately nine days, and CD4+ T cells were then isolated. The cohort was immunized with two doses of either the BNT162b2 or mRNA-1273 vaccine. A half-volume exchange with IL-2 medium occurred on days 3 and 7. This table comes from immunoSEQ multiplex PCR, and its TCRdb copy is limited to in-frame clones, with some not included. The profile shows about 47,000 clones, approximately 70% of them singletons. This clone was picked up a small number of times. Its matching antigen is unknown. Germline loops: CDR1 MDHEN, CDR2 SYDVKM. Deletions cut 2 bases from V and 3 bases from J, with 11 bases between. This CDR3 comprises 15 residues.

The gene calls are TRBV28 and TRBJ2-4, with D possibly being TRBD2 (5 bases). This receptor was obtained from a human donor who received a COVID-19 vaccine. Sample: CD4+ T cells from PBMCs cultured without peptide, taken after COVID-19 vaccination. The DNA for the CDR3 is TGTGCCAGCAGTTTAGAGGGAATAGGCAAAAACATTCAGTACTTC. It codes for CASSLEGIGKNIQYF.